The 32 T cell receptor beta chains below come from one sample, sequenced in a study of blood T cell repertoires in COVID-19. Produced via immunoSEQ multiplex PCR; TCRdb's table is partial and in-frame only. This table has under 250,000 clones, around 86% appearing once. The sequenced sample consisted of peripheral blood. All receptors come from a woman in her sixties who had recovered from COVID-19.

The V call is TRBV4-2, the J call TRBJ1-2; unclear D gene. CDR3 length: 11 amino acids. The germline V gene has CDR1 LGHNA and CDR2 YNFKEQ. The V end lost 0 bases, the J end lost 8 bases, and 4 bases lay between the germline ends. CDR3 amino acids: CASSQDTGYTF. The CDR3, as DNA: TGTGCCAGCAGCCAAGATACAGGCTACACCTTC.

This chain connects TRBV28 to TRBJ1-1, with D possibly TRBD1 on 5 matching bases. The germline V gene has CDR1 MDHEN and CDR2 SYDVKM. CDR3 length: 18 residues. V lost 4 bases and J lost 1, with 22 bases in between. The CDR3 bases are TGTGCCAGCAGTTCTAGGGGTAAGGCAGCTATGGCGAACACTGAAGCTTTCTTT. Its protein product is CASSSRGKAAMANTEAFF.

V usage is TRBV7-9 and J usage is TRBJ1-6, with 7 bases matching TRBD1. Germline CDR1 is SEHNR and CDR2 is FQNEAQ (reference sequence). This CDR3 has 14 residues. The V and J ends lost 3 bases and 5 bases, in that order; junction bases with no gene match: 1. CDR3 DNA: TGTGCCAGCAGCTTGGACAGGAATAATTCACCCCTCCACTTT. It is translated as CASSLDRNNSPLHF.

This clone was detected once. The rearrangement joins TRBV3-1 (or the pseudogene TRBV3-2) to TRBJ2-5; 10 bases align to TRBD2. Germline lookup yields CDR1 LGHDT and CDR2 YNNKEL (reference sequence). CDR3 length: 17 amino acids. V lost 0 bases and J lost 7; bases outside the gene matches: 11. The CDR3 spells CASSQDPPSGGLTTQYF. The DNA of the CDR3 is TGTGCCAGCAGCCAAGATCCCCCTAGCGGGGGTTTGACGACCCAGTACTTC.

Of note for this clone: Other nucleotide sequences in the sample specify the same CDR3. This sequence joins TRBV28 and TRBJ1-1; D gene ambiguous. This CDR3 region has 12 residues. Looked up from germline, CDR1 is MDHEN and CDR2 is SYDVKM. The ends were cut back, 6 bases at V and 3 bases at J, with 8 bases in the middle. The CDR3 is CASSPGYTEAFF. DNA of the CDR3: TGTGCCAGCAGCCCAGGTTACACTGAAGCTTTCTTT.

This clone came up a few times. The V and J genes are TRBV25-1 and TRBJ1-5; D unresolved. The CDR3 totals 13 residues. V dropped 4 bases and J dropped 0 bases, with 4 bases sitting between them. Germline values: CDR1 MGHDK, CDR2 SYGVNS. The CDR3 here is CASSGYSNQPQHF. The CDR3 DNA follows: TGTGCCAGCAGTGGTTATAGCAATCAGCCCCAGCATTTT. The whole variable domain, remainder taken from reference TRBV25-1 and TRBJ1-5, is EADIYQTPRYLVIGTGKKITLECSQTMGHDKMYWYQQDPGMELHLIHYSYGVNSTEKGDLSSESTVSRIRTEHFPLTLESARPSHTSQYLCASSGYSNQPQHFGDGTRLSIL.

The chain joins TRBV28 to TRBJ1-1, with TRBD1 as a possible D gene (5 bases). Per the germline V gene, CDR1 is MDHEN and CDR2 is SYDVKM. This CDR3 has 14 amino acids. Trimming removed 6 bases at V and 3 bases at J, with 14 bases between. In nucleotides, the CDR3 is TGTGCCAGCAGGAATACTCCGGGGGACACTGAAGCTTTCTTT. Translated: CASRNTPGDTEAFF.

This rearrangement joins TRBV4-2 to TRBJ1-2, with TRBD1 identical over 7 bases. Looked up from germline, CDR1 is LGHNA and CDR2 is YNFKEQ. The CDR3 is 14 residues long. V shed 3 bases, J shed 3 bases, and the junction held 4 bases outside the gene matches. The CDR3 bases are TGTGCCAGCAGCCAGGCTGGACAGGACTATGGCTACACCTTC. It is translated as CASSQAGQDYGYTF.

This rearrangement joins TRBV9 to TRBJ2-1, with 8 bases fitting TRBD1. The CDR3 consists of 16 residues. Losses at the gene ends were 4 bases for V and 5 bases for J; bases not matched to a gene: 11. Germline-derived CDR1 and CDR2 are SGDLS and YYNGEE. This CDR3 reads CASSPRTGLFNNEQFF. CDR3 nucleotides: TGTGCCAGCAGCCCACGGACAGGGTTATTCAACAATGAGCAGTTCTTC.

The V and J genes are TRBV5-4 and TRBJ2-2; D possibly corresponds to TRBD2 (7 bases). The CDR3 loop spans 16 amino acids. Per the germline V gene, CDR1 is SGHNT and CDR2 is YYREEE (reference sequence). V was cut by 7 bases and J by 0 bases, with 16 bases left in between. CDR3 in DNA: TGTGCCAGCTGGTACGGGGGGCTAGCGAACACCGGGGAGCTGTTTTTT. It is translated as CASWYGGLANTGELFF.

The chain links TRBV6-2 or TRBV6-3 to TRBJ2-3; D perhaps matches TRBD1 (6 bases). V was cut by 2 bases and J by 0 bases, with 18 bases left in between. In germline, CDR1 is MNHEY, CDR2 SVGEGT. The length of the CDR3 is 18 residues. CDR3 residues: CASSYTLPGTPSTDTQYF. Here the CDR3 DNA reads TGTGCCAGCAGTTACACTCTACCGGGGACACCGAGCACAGATACGCAGTATTTT.

The chain combines TRBV12-3 or TRBV12-4 with TRBJ2-7, with D hard to call. The CDR3 extends over 12 amino acids. Trimming left V 6 bases short and J 2 bases short, with 8 bases between. The CDR3 spells CASSLYPYEQYF. In nucleotides, the CDR3 is TGTGCCAGCAGCCTCTATCCCTACGAGCAGTACTTC.

This chain links TRBV5-4 with TRBJ2-2, with D perhaps TRBD1 (7 bases). CDR1 is SGHNT, CDR2 YYREEE, per germline (reference sequence). This CDR3 comprises 16 residues. V lost 0 bases to trimming and J lost 5 bases, with 14 bases between them. The CDR3 reads CASSLGGQGGTGELFF. The DNA for the CDR3 is TGTGCCAGCAGCTTGGGCGGGCAGGGGGGAACCGGGGAGCTGTTTTTT.

This rearrangement joins TRBV15 to TRBJ2-2; possibly TRBD2 for D (5 bases). CDR3 length equals 14 residues. The germline V gene encodes CDR1 LNHNV and CDR2 YYDKDF (reference sequence). V gave up 0 bases and J gave up 7 bases, with 9 bases separating them. The CDR3 sequence is CATSRDASGGELFF. The CDR3 DNA reads TGTGCCACCAGCAGAGATGCGAGCGGCGGGGAGCTGTTTTTT. The full variable domain, in which reference TRBV15 and TRBJ2-2 provide the parts outside the CDR3, is DAMVIQNPRYQVTQFGKPVTLSCSQTLNHNVMYWYQQKSSQAPKLLFHYYDKDFNNEADTPDNFQSRRPNTSFCFLDIRSPGLGDTAMYLCATSRDASGGELFFGEGSRLTVL.

The chain has TRBV6-6 and TRBJ2-3; 8 bases map to TRBD1. Germline V CDR1 and CDR2: MNHNY, SVGAGI (reference sequence). V gave up 7 bases and J gave up 11 bases; unmatched junction bases: 11. The CDR3 sequence is 13 residues long. DNA for the CDR3: TGTGCCAGCACCCTGAAGGGACAGGTCCGGCAGTATTTT. This encodes CASTLKGQVRQYF.

This clone is a singleton in its sample. CDR3: CASSVTSGGFFF. The DNA of the CDR3 is TGTGCCAGTAGTGTGACTAGCGGGGGGTTTTTCTTC. The V call is TRBV19, the J call TRBJ2-1; 13 nucleotides agree with TRBD2. This CDR3 has 12 amino acids. Germline V gene data show CDR1 as LNHDA and CDR2 as SQIVND (reference sequence). Trimming removed 5 bases from V and 16 bases from J; junction bases left unmatched: 5.

The chain joins TRBV6-5 to TRBJ2-3, with 7 bases matching TRBD1. This CDR3 spans 14 amino acids. J lost 1 base, V lost 8 bases, and 6 bases had no gene match. In germline, CDR1 is MNHEY, CDR2 SVGAGI. This chain's CDR3 is CASAIDRGTDTQYF. In DNA, the CDR3 is TGTGCCAGCGCCATTGACAGGGGCACAGATACGCAGTATTTT.

The chain combines TRBV28 with TRBJ2-3, with D perhaps matching TRBD2 (5 bases). The CDR3 is 16 amino acids. CDR1 is MDHEN, CDR2 SYDVKM, per germline. V was trimmed by 6 bases and J by 8 bases, leaving 24 bases between them. The CDR3 bases are TGTGCCAGCAGCCCTCCCCGGATCTGGAGAAGCGGTACGCAGTATTTT. This translates into CASSPPRIWRSGTQYF. The entire variable domain, with the rest obtained from reference TRBV28 and TRBJ2-3, is as follows: DVKVTQSSRYLVKRTGEKVFLECVQDMDHENMFWYRQDPGLGLRLIYFSYDVKMKEKGDIPEGYSVSREKKERFSLILESASTNQTSMYLCASSPPRIWRSGTQYFGPGTRLTVL.

The chain is built from TRBV11-1 and TRBJ1-3, with D perhaps matching TRBD1 (6 bases). The CDR3 has 15 residues. Trimming stripped 5 bases from V and 4 bases from J, with 15 bases between. Germline V gives CDR1 SGHAT, CDR2 FQDESV (reference sequence). The CDR3 DNA follows: TGTGCCAGCAGCCTTCCAGGGGTTACCGGAAACACCATATATTTT. It specifies CASSLPGVTGNTIYF.

This clone was found many times. A read error may produce the germline difference seen at one junction end. The chain combines TRBV18 with TRBJ1-1, with D unclear. Germline CDR1 KGHSH, CDR2 LQKENI. The CDR3 is made up of 11 amino acids. The CDR3 DNA reads TGCTCTCATCCGAGGAACACTGAAGCTTTCTTT. This encodes CSHPRNTEAFF.

The rearrangement joins TRBV2 to TRBJ1-2, with D maybe TRBD1 (5 bases). V was cut by 7 bases and J by 0 bases, with 12 bases left in between. Germline V lookup: CDR1 SNHLY, CDR2 FYNNEI. This CDR3 region has 14 residues. CDR3 protein: CASTRTWANYGYTF. DNA of the CDR3: TGTGCCAGCACCAGGACATGGGCTAACTATGGCTACACCTTC.

The chain uses TRBV21-1 and TRBJ2-5; the table's TRBD2 call for D was not verified on the DNA. TRBV21-1 is labeled a pseudogene. The CDR3 contains 15 residues. CDR3 sequence reads: CASSKGDSNQETQYF. CDR3 in DNA: TGTGCCAGCAGCAAAGGAGACTCCAATCAAGAGACCCAGTACTTC.

The chain has TRBV7-6 and TRBJ1-6; D is unresolved. This CDR3 contains 14 residues. The V end was cut by 5 bases, the J end by 1 base, with 6 bases between. CDR1 and CDR2 (germline): SGHVS, FNYEAQ. CDR3 nucleotide sequence: TGTGCCAGCAGCCCCCGGTCCTATAATTCACCCCTCCACTTT. Amino acid sequence: CASSPRSYNSPLHF.

This sequence joins TRBV3-1 (or the pseudogene TRBV3-2) and TRBJ2-1; 10 bases are a match to TRBD2. Germline values: CDR1 LGHDT, CDR2 YNNKEL (reference sequence). The CDR3 length is 16 residues. With 1 base clipped from V and 6 bases from J, the junction kept 6 bases outside the gene matches. Written as DNA, the CDR3 is TGTGCCAGCAGCCAAGTTACCGGGACTAGCGTCAATGAGCAGTTCTTC. This sequence encodes CASSQVTGTSVNEQFF.

This chain links TRBV6-5 with TRBJ1-1; weak D call: TRBD1 (5 bases). This CDR3 contains 11 residues. Germline loops: CDR1 MNHEY, CDR2 SVGAGI. V was clipped by 7 bases and J by 6 bases, with 9 bases between them. For the CDR3, the DNA is TGTGCCAGCACCCGGGGGGCTGAAGCTTTCTTT. It translates to CASTRGAEAFF.

This clone was counted between two and nine times. The V gene is TRBV2, the J gene TRBJ1-5; 8 positions agree with TRBD1. The CDR3 spans 15 residues. In germline, CDR1 is SNHLY, CDR2 FYNNEI. J lost 6 bases, V lost 6 bases, and 10 bases had no gene match. The CDR3 coding sequence is TGTGCCAGCAGGTTTTCGCCAGGGGGCCGTCAGCCCCAGCATTTT. Residues: CASRFSPGGRQPQHF. Looking up the rest from reference TRBV2 and TRBJ1-5 gives the full variable domain: EPEVTQTPSHQVTQMGQEVILRCVPISNHLYFYWYRQILGQKVEFLVSFYNNEISEKSEIFDDQFSVERPDGSNFTLKIRSTKLEDSAMYFCASRFSPGGRQPQHFGDGTRLSIL.

The chain uses TRBV28 and TRBJ2-1, with TRBD1 matching over 9 bases. CDR1 is MDHEN and CDR2 is SYDVKM in the germline V gene. Unmatched junction bases numbered 8, after V lost 7 bases and J lost 7 bases. CDR3 length equals 14 residues. The CDR3 protein is CASIAGTGSNEQFF. Here the CDR3 DNA reads TGTGCCAGCATAGCCGGGACAGGGTCAAATGAGCAGTTCTTC.

The J gene is TRBJ1-6, the V gene TRBV28, with 8 bases matching TRBD1. Unmatched junction bases numbered 2, after V lost 4 bases and J lost 0 bases. Germline values: CDR1 MDHEN, CDR2 SYDVKM. The CDR3 extends over 16 amino acids. Here the CDR3 DNA reads TGTGCCAGCAGTTCAGGGGGCAGCTCCTATAATTCACCCCTCCACTTT. It specifies CASSSGGSSYNSPLHF.

The chain uses TRBV6-6 and TRBJ1-3; 9 bases match TRBD1. The CDR3 consists of 13 residues. Germline CDR1 and CDR2: MNHNY and SVGAGI (reference sequence). J gave up 3 bases and V 11 bases, and 5 bases lay outside the gene matches. The CDR3 DNA follows: TGTGCCGGGCGGACAGGGGTTGGAAACACCATATATTTT. As protein: CAGRTGVGNTIYF.

This clone has a handful of counts. This chain links TRBV19 with TRBJ2-3, with 12 positions matching TRBD1. The CDR3 is 19 amino acids. The germline gives CDR1 LNHDA, CDR2 SQIVND (reference sequence). Losses at the gene ends were 0 bases for V and 2 bases for J; bases not matched to a gene: 9. In DNA, the CDR3 is TGTGCCAGTAGTATAGATCCCCCTTTGGGACAGGGGGCCACAGATACGCAGTATTTT. As protein: CASSIDPPLGQGATDTQYF.

The chain links TRBV10-3 to TRBJ2-1; 9 bases are shared with TRBD2. Per the germline V gene, CDR1 is ENHRY and CDR2 is SYGVKD. Trimming removed 6 bases from V and 7 bases from J; junction bases left unmatched: 10. This CDR3 has 15 residues. CDR3 coding DNA: TGTGCCATCAGATTTCCGGGCGGGGGGGAGAATGAGCAGTTCTTC. Translation: CAIRFPGGGENEQFF.

The rearrangement uses TRBV11-2 and TRBJ2-7; no definite D call. V lost 4 bases to trimming and J lost 5 bases, with 18 bases between them. The CDR3 is 15 amino acids. CDR1 is SGHAT and CDR2 is FQNNGV in the germline V gene. DNA for the CDR3: TGTGCCAGCAGCTCCCTGCGGTCCCGGCCCCACGAGCAGTACTTC. It is translated as CASSSLRSRPHEQYF.